This TCR beta chain was captured by sequencing in a study of blood T cell repertoires in COVID-19. Background on the study: The study drew acute and convalescent COVID-19 samples from the United States, Italy and Spain.

Germline CDR1 and CDR2: LGHDT and YNNKEL (reference sequence). The CDR3 runs 15 residues. The V gene lost 0 bases and the J gene lost 4 bases, with 12 bases spanning the gap. This clone turned up a few times. TCRdb's copy holds only in-frame clones and misses some; the assay was immunoSEQ multiplex PCR. This sample carries around 170,000 clones, around 80% of them seen once, and the ten largest clones take around 7%. The TCR was taken from a man between 65 and 79 years old with active or convalescent COVID-19. The rearrangement links TRBV3-1 (or the pseudogene TRBV3-2) to TRBJ1-2; no firm D call. Material for sequencing was peripheral blood. The CDR3 is CASSQDSASAYGYTF. For the CDR3, the DNA is TGTGCCAGCAGCCAAGACTCGGCCAGCGCCTATGGCTACACCTTC.